Below, 25 T cell receptor beta chains from the same sample are listed, as sequenced in a study of cytotoxic CD8 clonotypes in ibrutinib-treated CLL. This table comes from immunoSEQ multiplex PCR, and its TCRdb copy is limited to in-frame clones, with some not included. The table has about 160,000 clones, approximately 90% seen once; the top ten hold 3% to 3.5%. The sample here was PBMCs, taken at disease progression, from a patient treated with ibrutinib. The source is a human donor with chronic lymphocytic leukemia.

The CDR3 protein is CASSYSGGVWETQYF. CDR3 coding DNA: TGTGCCAGCAGTTACTCGGGGGGAGTCTGGGAGACCCAGTACTTC. The chain combines TRBV6-5 with TRBJ2-5, with D possibly TRBD2 on 6 matching bases. Per the germline V gene, CDR1 is MNHEY and CDR2 is SVGAGI. The CDR3 sequence is 15 residues long. Trimming took off 0 bases at V and 5 bases at J, with 13 bases between the two ends.

The gene calls are TRBV7-9 and TRBJ1-5, with 7 bases that match TRBD1. Looked up from germline, CDR1 is SEHNR and CDR2 is FQNEAQ (reference sequence). The CDR3 covers 14 residues. After removal of 6 bases from V and 2 bases from J, the junction contained 4 bases not matched to a gene. Here the CDR3 DNA reads TGTGCCAGCAGTCCCGGGACAGGCAATCAGCCCCAGCATTTT. The encoded protein is CASSPGTGNQPQHF.

This chain uses TRBV29-1 with TRBJ2-5; TRBD2 is a possible D gene (6 bases). The CDR3 length is 15 residues. The germline CDR1 and CDR2 sequences are SQVTM and ANQGSEA. The V end was cut by 4 bases, the J end by 2 bases, with 17 bases between. DNA of the CDR3: TGCAGCGTTGCGGGGAAACGGGGGTTACAAGAGACCCAGTACTTC. Amino acids: CSVAGKRGLQETQYF.

This clone was found a few times. The chain carries TRBV6-1 and TRBJ2-3, with TRBD1 as a possible D gene (5 bases). Germline CDR1 is MNHNS and CDR2 is SASEGT. V lost 4 bases, J lost 6 bases, and 17 bases lay in between. There are 15 residues in the CDR3. CDR3 nucleotide sequence: TGTGCCAGCAGTGCCCGACAGATGGACGTGGATACGCAGTATTTT. Its protein product is CASSARQMDVDTQYF.

The chain links TRBV5-1 to TRBJ2-1; no clear D. The CDR3 is 14 residues long. V lost 5 bases to trimming and J lost 0 bases, with 9 bases between them. Germline CDR1 is SGHRS and CDR2 is YFSETQ. The CDR3, as DNA: TGCGCCAGCAGGGTCGAAAGCTCCTACAATGAGCAGTTCTTC. It yields the protein CASRVESSYNEQFF.

The chain couples TRBV19 to TRBJ1-5; no reliable D call. Germline CDR1 LNHDA, CDR2 SQIVND (reference sequence). Trimming removed 2 bases from V and 3 bases from J, with 5 bases in between. This CDR3 has 13 amino acids. The CDR3 nucleotides are TGTGCCAGTAGTATATCGGACAATCAGCCCCAGCATTTT. Protein sequence: CASSISDNQPQHF.

This chain connects TRBV5-1 to TRBJ2-1, with D maybe TRBD1 (5 bases). V lost 2 bases, J lost 0 bases, and 12 bases lay in between. The CDR3 is made up of 16 amino acids. Germline CDR1 is SGHRS and CDR2 is YFSETQ. The CDR3 region is CASSFLGDISYNEQFF. The CDR3 bases are TGCGCCAGCAGCTTTTTAGGGGATATCTCCTACAATGAGCAGTTCTTC. Combining the CDR3 with reference TRBV5-1 and TRBJ2-1 gives the whole variable domain KAGVTQTPRYLIKTRGQQVTLSCSPISGHRSVSWYQQTPGQGLQFLFEYFSETQRNKGNFPGRFSGRQFSNSRSEMNVSTLELGDSALYLCASSFLGDISYNEQFFGPGTRLTVL.

CDR3 DNA sequence: TGTGCCAGCAGCTTAGGGGGAGGGCGAACCGGGGAGCTGTTTTTT. Protein: CASSLGGGRTGELFF. The genes are TRBV11-2 and TRBJ2-2; 7 bases line up with TRBD2. From germline, CDR1 is SGHAT and CDR2 FQNNGV. With 1 base clipped from V and 5 bases from J, the junction kept 4 bases outside the gene matches. This CDR3 contains 15 residues.

The chain carries TRBV11-1 and TRBJ1-1; D ambiguous. V gave up 6 bases and J gave up 1 base, with 12 bases separating them. There are 14 residues in the CDR3. Germline V lookup: CDR1 SGHAT, CDR2 FQDESV (reference sequence). CDR3 DNA sequence: TGTGCCAGCAGAAATTTCGGCGGGAACACTGAAGCTTTCTTT. Encoded protein: CASRNFGGNTEAFF.

Only one count was recorded for this clone. The chain has TRBV6-4 and TRBJ2-1; D is possibly TRBD2 (6 bases). The germline gives CDR1 MRHNA, CDR2 SNTAGT. This CDR3 is 16 amino acids long. V lost 0 bases and J lost 3, with 12 bases in between. The CDR3 here is CASSDSRTGSYNEQFF. CDR3 in DNA: TGTGCCAGCAGTGACTCGAGGACCGGGAGCTACAATGAGCAGTTCTTC.

The chain recombines TRBV27 with TRBJ1-2; 7 bases align to TRBD1. This CDR3 is 15 amino acids long. Losses at the gene ends were 6 bases for V and 2 bases for J; bases not matched to a gene: 9. Germline V gene sequence: CDR1 MNHEY, CDR2 SMNVEV (reference sequence). The CDR3: CASRRSEGANYGYTF. CDR3 in DNA: TGTGCCAGCAGGCGATCGGAGGGGGCCAACTATGGCTACACCTTC.

This chain joins TRBV7-2 and TRBJ1-2; 8 nucleotides match TRBD1. The CDR3 consists of 12 residues. Germline CDR1 SGHTA, CDR2 FQGNSA. J was trimmed by 7 bases and V by 5 bases; bases with no gene match: 3. The chain's CDR3 is CASSPDRAGYTF. CDR3 nucleotide sequence: TGTGCCAGCAGCCCGGACAGGGCTGGCTACACCTTC.

J is TRBJ2-3 and V is TRBV4-3; 11 nucleotides align to TRBD2. CDR1 and CDR2 from the germline V gene are LGHNA and YSLEER. The CDR3 sequence is 17 residues long. Unmatched junction bases numbered 5, after V lost 0 bases and J lost 3 bases. The CDR3 sequence: CASSQDLTSGKTDTQYF. The CDR3 DNA follows: TGCGCCAGCAGCCAAGATCTGACTAGCGGGAAGACAGATACGCAGTATTTT.

The chain is built from TRBV6-1 and TRBJ2-2; perhaps D is TRBD1 or TRBD2 (5 bases each). Trimming pared 6 bases from V and 4 bases from J, leaving 12 bases between. This CDR3 comprises 14 residues. Germline lookup yields CDR1 MNHNS and CDR2 SASEGT. In nucleotides, the CDR3 is TGTGCCAGCAGGACCGGGACGCCCACCGGGGAGCTGTTTTTT. This translates into CASRTGTPTGELFF.

The chain couples TRBV7-9 to TRBJ2-1; 9 positions agree with TRBD2. The CDR3 length is 19 residues. Germline-derived CDR1 and CDR2 are SEHNR and FQNEAQ (reference sequence). J was trimmed by 2 bases and V by 5 bases; bases with no gene match: 16. CDR3 sequence reads: CASSPSLREGLIAYNEQFF. CDR3 bases: TGTGCCAGCAGCCCCTCCTTGCGGGAGGGCCTTATCGCCTACAATGAGCAGTTCTTC. The entire variable domain, with the rest obtained from reference TRBV7-9 and TRBJ2-1, is as follows: DTGVSQNPRHKITKRGQNVTFRCDPISEHNRLYWYRQTLGQGPEFLTYFQNEAQLEKSRLLSDRFSAERPKGSFSTLEIQRTEQGDSAMYLCASSPSLREGLIAYNEQFFGPGTRLTVL.

This chain uses TRBV4-2 with TRBJ1-5; D unresolved. V lost 0 bases, J lost 0 bases, and 9 bases lay in between. Germline CDR1 reads LGHNA; CDR2 reads YNFKEQ. There are 16 residues in the CDR3. As DNA, the CDR3 is TGTGCCAGCAGCCAAGATCTAACCCTTAGCAATCAGCCCCAGCATTTT. Residues: CASSQDLTLSNQPQHF.

This chain uses TRBV19 with TRBJ1-5, with no clear D. This CDR3 spans 14 amino acids. V lost 3 bases, J lost 7 bases, and 13 bases lay in between. Looked up from germline, CDR1 is LNHDA and CDR2 is SQIVND (reference sequence). The CDR3 coding sequence is TGTGCCAGTAGTATCTCGCAGCTGACCCAGCCCCAGCATTTT. Translation gives CASSISQLTQPQHF.

This chain uses TRBV5-1 with TRBJ1-3; TRBD1 aligns across 8 bases. The V segment lost 7 bases and the J segment 5 bases; nucleotides outside the gene matches: 17. The CDR3 has 17 amino acids. Germline CDR1 SGHRS, CDR2 YFSETQ. Here the CDR3 DNA reads TGCGCCAGCGCCGGACAGGGCCCGAGTTTAGGGAGAAACACCATATATTTT. The encoded protein is CASAGQGPSLGRNTIYF.

This clone was recorded only once. CDR3 residues: CASSPSGGQGNYGYTF. Written as DNA, the CDR3 is TGTGCCAGCTCACCATCCGGGGGACAGGGGAACTATGGCTACACCTTC. The chain combines TRBV18 with TRBJ1-2; 10 nucleotides line up with TRBD1. The V gene end was trimmed by 2 bases and the J gene end by 2 bases; junction bases not matched to a gene: 5. This CDR3 comprises 16 residues. CDR1 KGHSH and CDR2 LQKENI come from the germline V gene.

J is TRBJ2-1 and V is TRBV29-1; D possibly corresponds to TRBD1 (5 bases). The CDR3 runs 13 residues. Trimming left V 5 bases short and J 10 bases short, with 18 bases between. CDR1 and CDR2 from the germline V gene are SQVTM and ANQGSEA. The CDR3 DNA sequence: TGCAGCGTTCCACAAAAACTTGACAGAGAGCAGTTCTTC. It yields the protein CSVPQKLDREQFF.

This clone was found once. CDR3 amino acids: CASRAAGAEFF. CDR3 coding DNA: TGTGCCAGCAGGGCGGCGGGCGCAGAGTTCTTC. V and J are TRBV5-6 and TRBJ2-1, with D possibly matching TRBD2 (5 bases). This CDR3 is 11 amino acids long. Deletions cut 5 bases from V and 14 bases from J, with 14 bases between. CDR1 SGHDT and CDR2 YYEEEE come from the germline V gene. Together with reference TRBV5-6 and TRBJ2-1, the CDR3 gives the full variable domain: DAGVTQSPTHLIKTRGQQVTLRCSPKSGHDTVSWYQQALGQGPQFIFQYYEEEERQRGNFPDRFSGHQFPNYSSELNVNALLLGDSALYLCASRAAGAEFFGPGTRLTVL.

The chain joins TRBV29-1 to TRBJ1-1; possibly TRBD1 for D (6 bases). Trimming removed 7 bases at V and 4 bases at J, with 13 bases between. CDR3 length: 12 amino acids. The V gene's germline CDR1 is SQVTM and CDR2 ANQGSEA. In DNA, the CDR3 is TGCAGCGGGGGGGCGGGGGGCACTGAAGCTTTCTTT. Its translation is CSGGAGGTEAFF.

The chain carries TRBV5-1 and TRBJ2-7; 9 nucleotides line up with TRBD2. Germline V gene lookup returns CDR1 SGHRS and CDR2 YFSETQ. V lost 4 bases, J lost 6 bases, and 14 bases stayed unmatched. The CDR3 runs 16 residues. CDR3 bases: TGCGCCAGCAGCCCCCAAGCGGGAGGAACGGGGTCCGAGCAGTACTTC. Translation gives CASSPQAGGTGSEQYF.

This sequence joins TRBV15 and TRBJ1-1; 10 bases map to TRBD1. The CDR3 is made up of 16 amino acids. V trimming: 4 bases; J trimming: 0 bases; junction bases outside the gene matches: 5. Germline values: CDR1 LNHNV, CDR2 YYDKDF (reference sequence). CDR3 in DNA: TGTGCCACCAGCAACCCGGGACAGGGGCTGAACACTGAAGCTTTCTTT. It specifies CATSNPGQGLNTEAFF.

The chain recombines TRBV11-2 with TRBJ2-1; D gene unclear. CDR3 size: 16 residues. The V gene lost 5 bases and the J gene lost 0 bases, with 14 bases spanning the gap. Per the germline V gene, CDR1 is SGHAT and CDR2 is FQNNGV. Here the CDR3 DNA reads TGTGCCAGCAGCCCTCATCCGCCGAGCTCCTACAATGAGCAGTTCTTC. Its protein product is CASSPHPPSSYNEQFF.